Listed below are T cell receptor beta chains from one sample, sequenced in a study of blood T cells in healthy people across ages. TCRdb ran MiXCR on the 5' RACE reads and lists one entry per CDR3 protein. In the table there are fewer than 2 million distinct CDR3 sequences, roughly two fifths of which are singletons. The sequenced material came from blood. These receptors were taken from a human donor in good health. The conserved cysteine and the conserved F or W are not part of the CDR3 here. Each record gives: D gene, V gene, CDR3 protein. A D gene is named only where the DNA matches it firmly.

D: TRBD2
V: TRBV10-3
CDR3: AIRGSGGKHNEQF

D: .
V: TRBV3-1
CDR3: ASSQVGTSVQRTYEQY

D: .
V: TRBV5-5
CDR3: ASSLGYEAGNNYEQY

D: .
V: TRBV12-3/TRBV12-4
CDR3: ASMPSTETGANVLT

D: .
V: TRBV6-2/TRBV6-3
CDR3: ASSMEVNTEAF

D: .
V: TRBV20-1
CDR3: SARGRAGAESYEQY

D: .
V: TRBV2
CDR3: ASSMRGSIQY

D: .
V: TRBV7-2
CDR3: ASSSTVDYGYT

D: .
V: TRBV29-1
CDR3: SGREGWDTQY

D: .
V: TRBV9
CDR3: ASSSRGNTQY

D: TRBD1
V: TRBV24-1
CDR3: ATSGPGQGNTEAF

D: TRBD1
V: TRBV20-1
CDR3: STRRPGQVLEGYGYT

D: .
V: TRBV9
CDR3: ASSLRSDYNSPLH

D: .
V: TRBV19
CDR3: ASSIDPSLTYEQY

D: .
V: TRBV7-2
CDR3: AIPAGRTLRNSPLH

D: .
V: TRBV9
CDR3: ASSRRADIMNTEAF

D: TRBD2
V: TRBV6-5
CDR3: ASRPRGAYNEQF

D: TRBD1
V: TRBV7-3
CDR3: ASSQPGQGWTEAF

D: .
V: TRBV20-1
CDR3: SADPPQTYEQY

D: .
V: TRBV25-1
CDR3: ASSDPGSRGDRGAYEQY

D: .
V: TRBV20-1
CDR3: GATRGLSYNEQF

D: .
V: TRBV11-1
CDR3: ASSTSPLDKTYGYT

D: .
V: TRBV20-1
CDR3: SARGEVFTDTQY

D: TRBD1
V: TRBV2
CDR3: ASSESRTGKIIQY

D: .
V: TRBV9
CDR3: ASSVAGGPGREAF

D: .
V: TRBV10-3
CDR3: AISEGDPGDSYEQY

D: .
V: TRBV7-2
CDR3: ASSLVPDSNYGYT

D: TRBD1
V: TRBV5-5
CDR3: ASSSTGVPSTGELF